Below, one T cell receptor beta chain is given with its context. Its specificity is not known. V shed 4 bases and J 3 bases; nucleotides not matched to a gene: 2. CDR1 and CDR2 (germline): SQVTM, ANQGSEA. The CDR3 is made up of 12 amino acids. The donors were members of the validation cohort comprising about 130 subjects, separate from the approximately 670-subject first cohort. The data originate from a study of cytomegalovirus exposure and HLA in healthy donors. General study points: Rare TCR sequences dominated, though some public TCRs recurred in many donors. CMV antigen specificity of three CMV-associated chains was confirmed in vitro. The study put about 180 TCR beta chains on its list as cytomegalovirus-associated.

The table came from immunoSEQ multiplex PCR; TCRdb's copy has only in-frame clones and leaves some out. Of over 200,000 clones in the sample, roughly 84% were seen once. V usage is TRBV29-1 and J usage is TRBJ1-2; 7 bases align to TRBD1. The sequenced sample was PBMCs. The receptor was derived from a woman aged 18-35 years in good health and CMV-seropositive. The CDR3 nucleotides read TGCAGCGTTGCCCAGGGGGACTATGGCTACACCTTC. Translation gives CSVAQGDYGYTF.